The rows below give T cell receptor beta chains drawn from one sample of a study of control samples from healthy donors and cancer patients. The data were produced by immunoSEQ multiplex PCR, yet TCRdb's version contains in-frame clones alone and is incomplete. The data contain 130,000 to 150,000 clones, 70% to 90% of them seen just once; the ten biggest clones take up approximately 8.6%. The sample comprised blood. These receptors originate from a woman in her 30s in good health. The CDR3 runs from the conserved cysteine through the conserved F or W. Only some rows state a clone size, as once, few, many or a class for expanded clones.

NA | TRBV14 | CASSHLSSANYGYTF
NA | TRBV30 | CAWNSGTSVNNEQFF
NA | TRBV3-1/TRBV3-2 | CASSQDPGPRNTIYF
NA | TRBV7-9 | CASSRRTGDPYGYTF
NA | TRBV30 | CAYAVSTYEQYF
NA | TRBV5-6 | CASSLIKTGLSSPLHF
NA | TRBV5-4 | CASSLGRGSNYGYTF
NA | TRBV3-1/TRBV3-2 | CASSGRDRGTSYEQYF
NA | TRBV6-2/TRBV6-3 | CASSWGTSGSATGELFF
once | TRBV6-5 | CASSSPRSNAQETQYF
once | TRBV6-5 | CASSYSSLTPNEQFF
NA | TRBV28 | CASSFSGRGNTEAFF